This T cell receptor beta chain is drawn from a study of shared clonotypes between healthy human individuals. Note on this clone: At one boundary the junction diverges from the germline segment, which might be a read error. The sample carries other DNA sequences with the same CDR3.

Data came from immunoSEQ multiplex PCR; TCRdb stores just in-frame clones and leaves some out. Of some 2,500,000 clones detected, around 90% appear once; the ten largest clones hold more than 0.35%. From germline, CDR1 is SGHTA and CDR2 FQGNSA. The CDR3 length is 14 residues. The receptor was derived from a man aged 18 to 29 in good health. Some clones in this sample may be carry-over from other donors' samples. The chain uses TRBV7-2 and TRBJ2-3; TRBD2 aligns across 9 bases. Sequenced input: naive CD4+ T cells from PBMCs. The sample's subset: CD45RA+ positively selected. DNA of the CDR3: TGTGCCAGCAGCCTAGCGGGGCCCACAGATACGCAGTATTTT. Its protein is CASSLAGPTDTQYF.